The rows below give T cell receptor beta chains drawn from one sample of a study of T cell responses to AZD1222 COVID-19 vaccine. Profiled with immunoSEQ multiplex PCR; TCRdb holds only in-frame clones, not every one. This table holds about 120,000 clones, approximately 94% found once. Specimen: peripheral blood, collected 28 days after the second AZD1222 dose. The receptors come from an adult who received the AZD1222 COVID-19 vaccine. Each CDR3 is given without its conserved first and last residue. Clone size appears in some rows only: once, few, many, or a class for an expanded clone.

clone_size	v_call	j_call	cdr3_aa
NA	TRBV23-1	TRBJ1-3	ASRLLDRDSGNTIY
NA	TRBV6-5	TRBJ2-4	ASGNREVGIQY
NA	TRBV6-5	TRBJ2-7	ASSIGGTRTYEQY
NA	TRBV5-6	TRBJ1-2	ASSRGGSLLHGYT
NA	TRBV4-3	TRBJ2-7	ASSQERFYEQY
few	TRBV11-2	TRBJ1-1	ASRMTGGPEAF
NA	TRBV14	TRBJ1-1	ASSQTMNTEAF
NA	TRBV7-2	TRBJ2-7	ASSLVGRVEQY
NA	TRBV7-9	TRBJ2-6	ASSPNPGANVLT
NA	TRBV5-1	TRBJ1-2	ASSLGGVNYGYT
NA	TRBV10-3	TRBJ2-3	AISESKADTQY
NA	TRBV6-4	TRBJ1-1	ASSTQGGTEAF
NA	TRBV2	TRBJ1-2	ASRDRANYGYT
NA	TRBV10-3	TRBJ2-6	AISTSTANENSGANVLT
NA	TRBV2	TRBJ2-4	ASTPAGSRIQY
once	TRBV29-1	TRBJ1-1	SAIPQNTEAF
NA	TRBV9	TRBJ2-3	ASSVDSTDTQY
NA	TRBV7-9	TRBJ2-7	ASSSRQYNYEQY
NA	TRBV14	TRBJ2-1	ASNSQGDVPPGITWQF
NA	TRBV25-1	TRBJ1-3	ASSRGTGSGNTIY
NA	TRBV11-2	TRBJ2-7	ASSSGLATVYEQY
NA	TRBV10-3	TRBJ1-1	AISESPFQTNTEAF
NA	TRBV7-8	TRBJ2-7	ASSLAPGLAGVRSYEQY
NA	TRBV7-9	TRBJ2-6	ASSLADGGGPPT
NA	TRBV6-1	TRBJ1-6	ASSDREAYNSPLH
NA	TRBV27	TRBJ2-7	ASSSSGSYEQY
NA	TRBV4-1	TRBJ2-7	ASSPAGGLGGYEQY
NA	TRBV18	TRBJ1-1	ASSPGQPQVNTEAF
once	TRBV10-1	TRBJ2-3	ASSLPLAGGRISTDTQY
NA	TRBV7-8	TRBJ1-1	ASSYIEGSTEAF
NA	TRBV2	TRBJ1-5	ASSVTGSSQPQH
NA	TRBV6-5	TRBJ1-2	ASTVGSLYGYT
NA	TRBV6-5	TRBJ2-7	APRIGRQQY
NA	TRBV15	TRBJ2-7	ATSSGSGGSEQY
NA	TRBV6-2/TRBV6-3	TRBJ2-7	ASSQSSYEQY
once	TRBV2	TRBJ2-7	ASSGDRGRGDEQY
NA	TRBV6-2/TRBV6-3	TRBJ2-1	ASSSRLAGVV
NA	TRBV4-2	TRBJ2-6	ASSQVMTDSAGANVLT
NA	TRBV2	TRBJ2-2	ASSATGTSGNTGELF
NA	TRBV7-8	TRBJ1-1	ASSLPGSGGGRAEAF
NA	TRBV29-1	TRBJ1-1	SVNRGPSVGTEAF
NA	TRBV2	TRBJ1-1	ASSRHGDPNTEAF
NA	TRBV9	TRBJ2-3	ASSVALAGAFPDTQY
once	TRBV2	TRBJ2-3	ASSPSTDTQY
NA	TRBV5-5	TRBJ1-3	ASSFRPTGAPLGNTIY
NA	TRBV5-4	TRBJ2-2	ASSSTGVIGELF
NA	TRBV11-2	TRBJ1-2	ASSLVKGANYGYT
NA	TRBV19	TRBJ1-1	ASTKRGDRGTRNTEAF